The T cell receptor beta chain described here comes from a study of human T cells and chemical hapten exposure. Across the whole study: From small differences in pooled library volume came most of the variation in per-sample TCR yields.

Individual cDNA molecules in this library carried unique molecular identifiers. One entry per CDR3 protein results from TCRdb running MiXCR on the reads. The sample records about 120,000 distinct CDR3 sequences, about 7.7% being singletons. The ends were cut back, 2 bases at V and 4 bases at J, with 8 bases in the middle. Germline values: CDR1 MNHNS, CDR2 SASEGT. CDR3 length: 13 amino acids. Total RNA was extracted from unfractionated whole blood. This clonotype showed up just a few times. This clonotype was obtained from a human donor in good health. Some clones in this sample may be carry-over from other donors' samples. Sample: whole blood. The J gene is TRBJ1-2, the V gene TRBV6-1; D remains unclear. The CDR3 DNA is TGTGCCAGCAGTGAATCCAGTTTCTATGGCTACACCTTC. It translates to CASSESSFYGYTF.